The TCR beta chain under discussion was sequenced for a study of technical replicates of blood from several donors (dated by TCRdb to about 2017). The junction carries 11 bases between V and J, which are trimmed by 1 base and 4 bases respectively. From the cysteine through the phenylalanine, the CDR3 covers 15 amino acids. The DNA shown is the 45-base CDR3, in frame from base 1. Looking up the germline V gene yields CDR1 MNHNS and CDR2 SASEGT. Regarding this clone: It has no known antigen specificity. One base away there is no much larger clone; base qualities are not given.

Library method: the immunoSEQ multiplex PCR assay. TCRdb mirrors the immuneACCESS table, restricted to in-frame sequences. Some clones are absent from its copies; in checked studies, under half trace to an unresolved V gene, and the reason for the others is unknown. In this sample the table shows approximately 80,000 clones, roughly 98% of which occur a single time. The leading ten clones occupy approximately 0.15% of the sample. The sequenced sample consisted of T cells isolated from PBMCs. The chain employs TRBV6-1 and TRBJ2-1, with the D gene uncertain. The clonotype originates from a human donor in good health. CDR3 reads: CASSEDAASYNEQFF. Here is the DNA: TGTGCCAGCAGTGAAGATGCAGCTAGTTACAATGAGCAGTTCTTC.